The 2 T cell receptor beta chains reported below all come from one sample, sequenced in a study of identical twins. TCRdb recomputed calls from the 5' RACE reads with MiXCR, one row per CDR3 protein. The profile shows hundreds of thousands of distinct CDR3 sequences, 15% to 20% of them singletons. In addition, the sample was reused for a study of T cells expressing NK-cell markers.

The sequenced sample consisted of PBMCs. These receptors came from a woman younger than 35 in good health.

The chain combines TRBV20-1 with TRBJ2-3; TRBD1 is a possible D gene (5 bases). Germline V gives CDR1 DFQATT, CDR2 SNEGSKA (reference sequence). CDR3 length equals 14 residues. V shed 2 bases and J shed 4 bases, with 13 bases lying between them. The CDR3 loop reads CSARTMAGPDTQYF. The CDR3 bases are TGCAGTGCTAGAACGATGGCAGGGCCAGATACGCAGTATTTT.

The V and J genes are TRBV9 and TRBJ2-1; D might be TRBD2 (7 bases). The length of the CDR3 is 16 residues. In germline, CDR1 is SGDLS, CDR2 YYNGEE. Trimming cost V 2 bases and J 9 bases, with 21 bases left between them. The CDR3 sequence is CASSVGGGSAVSEQFF. The CDR3 region has the DNA TGTGCCAGCAGCGTTGGGGGCGGGAGCGCCGTAAGTGAGCAGTTCTTC.